The T cell receptor (beta chain) under discussion was sequenced for a study of OX40 agonist ivuxolimab in advanced cancers. Study as a whole: Aged about 20 to 80 with a mean of roughly 63 years, they were 82.7% male. A history of anti-PD-1, anti-PD-L1 or anti-CTLA-4 therapy was acceptable, and around 36% had some.

V lost 4 bases and J lost 3, with 18 bases in between. The V gene's germline CDR1 is SEHNR and CDR2 FQNEAQ (reference sequence). CDR3 size: 17 residues. Collection of blood occurred at baseline, at cycle 4 day 1, and at cycle 7 day 1. Method: immunoSEQ multiplex PCR; TCRdb's copy keeps in-frame clones and lacks some. The sample records around 69,000 clones, 65% to 90% being singletons. The sequencing used CD4+ or CD8+ T cells sorted from blood, collected in a trial of the OX40 agonist ivuxolimab. This clonotype was sampled from an adult with an advanced solid tumor such as melanoma, head and neck, liver or kidney cancer. The chain combines TRBV7-9 with TRBJ2-2; D may correspond to TRBD1 or TRBD2 (5 bases each). The DNA of the CDR3 is TGTGCCAGCAGCTCCCGAGGAGCCCGAGGGGACACCGGGGAGCTGTTTTTT. It codes for CASSSRGARGDTGELFF.